This T cell receptor beta chain was captured by sequencing in a study of early T cells in non-severe SARS-CoV-2 infection. The wider study: With bulk RNA from unsorted whole blood as input, sequencing yielded unpaired chains. Study outcomes and limitations: Missing private and CD4 specificities, VDJdb matching favored anti-spike CD8 responses.

There are 15 residues in the CDR3. Trimming took 1 base from V and 4 from J; bases not matched to a gene: 4. CDR1 and CDR2 from the germline V gene are SGHAT and FQNNGV. Attachment of unique molecular identifiers to individual cDNA molecules was performed. From the 5' RACE reads, TCRdb called clonotypes with MiXCR, one entry per CDR3 protein. The table shows about 99,000 distinct CDR3 sequences, with 16% occurring only once. This clonotype was seen a few times. Its antigen remains unknown. The clonotype was recovered from an adult who was a healthcare worker with PCR-confirmed SARS-CoV-2 infection or an uninfected control (not recorded which). This chain joins TRBV11-2 and TRBJ2-4, with 7 bases identical to TRBD1. Sequenced sample: whole blood. The CDR3 spells CASSLVRGRKNIQYF. In DNA, the CDR3 is TGTGCCAGCAGCTTAGTTAGGGGGCGGAAAAACATTCAGTACTTC.